One and the same sample provided the 9 T cell receptor beta chains below, sequenced in a study of T cell responses to AZD1222 COVID-19 vaccine. Produced via immunoSEQ multiplex PCR; TCRdb's table is partial and in-frame only. The profile covers more than 50,000 clones, with roughly 90% appearing a single time and around 5% taken by the ten largest. Sample: peripheral blood, taken on day 0 of AZD1222 vaccination. The receptor source for this set is an adult in good health.

This chain joins TRBV13 and TRBJ2-6; tentatively, D is TRBD1 (5 bases). The CDR3 length is 15 residues. V shed 5 bases and J shed 0 bases, with 8 bases lying between them. Per germline, CDR1 PRHDT and CDR2 FYEKMQ (reference sequence). CDR3 protein: CASSPTASGANVLTF. CDR3 nucleotides: TGTGCCAGCAGCCCGACAGCCTCTGGGGCCAACGTCCTGACTTTC.

The chain links TRBV3-1 (or the pseudogene TRBV3-2) to TRBJ1-4, with 9 nucleotides matching TRBD1. This CDR3 has 14 amino acids. Germline assignment: CDR1 LGHDT and CDR2 YNNKEL (reference sequence). With V trimmed by 3 bases and J by 6 bases, 2 bases remained unmatched. This CDR3 is CASSQGQGDEKLFF. Written as DNA, the CDR3 is TGTGCCAGCAGCCAGGGACAGGGCGATGAAAAACTGTTTTTT.

The chain uses TRBV10-2 and TRBJ1-6; TRBD1 matches at 7 bases. Looked up from germline, CDR1 is WSHSY and CDR2 is SAAADI. Trimming at V came to 6 bases and at J to 3 bases, leaving 5 bases not matched to a gene. This CDR3 region has 15 residues. The CDR3 reads CASSPGTVYNSPLHF. The CDR3 DNA is TGCGCCAGCAGCCCCGGGACAGTCTATAATTCACCCCTCCACTTT.

The chain uses TRBV18 and TRBJ1-1; D is undetermined. V gave up 1 base and J gave up 0 bases, with 6 bases separating them. This CDR3 spans 14 amino acids. CDR1 KGHSH and CDR2 LQKENI come from the germline V gene. The CDR3 nucleotides read TGTGCCAGCTCACCACAGGAATTGAACACTGAAGCTTTCTTT. Protein: CASSPQELNTEAFF. The full variable domain, rest sourced from reference TRBV18 and TRBJ1-1, is NAGVMQNPRHLVRRRGQEARLRCSPMKGHSHVYWYRQLPEEGLKFMVYLQKENIIDESGMPKERFSAEFPKEGPSILRIQQVVRGDSAAYFCASSPQELNTEAFFGQGTRLTVV.

J is TRBJ1-1 and V is TRBV20-1; perhaps TRBD1 as D (5 bases). Trimming left V 6 bases short and J 4 bases short, with 9 bases between. From germline, CDR1 is DFQATT and CDR2 SNEGSKA (reference sequence). CDR3 length equals 11 residues. In DNA, the CDR3 is TGCAGTGCCTCTGGGGGCACTGAAGCTTTCTTT. Translation gives CSASGGTEAFF.

The chain couples TRBV19 to TRBJ2-2; no definite D call. The V gene lost 2 bases and the J gene lost 5 bases, with 9 bases spanning the gap. Germline-derived CDR1 and CDR2 are LNHDA and SQIVND (reference sequence). The CDR3 is 14 amino acids. In nucleotides, the CDR3 is TGTGCCAGTAGTATAAACGGCGATACCGGGGAGCTGTTTTTT. Protein product: CASSINGDTGELFF.

The chain joins TRBV7-2 to TRBJ2-7; 9 bases are a match to TRBD1. V lost 5 bases and J lost 7; bases outside the gene matches: 3. This CDR3 has 12 amino acids. The germline V gene has CDR1 SGHTA and CDR2 FQGNSA. The CDR3 is CASSNRGREQYF. CDR3 nucleotides: TGTGCCAGCAGCAACAGGGGGCGGGAGCAGTACTTC.

The DNA of the CDR3 is TGTGCCATCAAGGGACAGGGAGCCTACGAGCAGTACTTC. Residues: CAIKGQGAYEQYF. This sequence joins TRBV28 and TRBJ2-7; the match to TRBD1 covers 9 bases. The CDR3 runs 13 residues. Germline lookup yields CDR1 MDHEN and CDR2 SYDVKM. V gave up 10 bases and J gave up 2 bases; unmatched junction bases: 6.

The chain is built from TRBV7-9 and TRBJ1-5; the D gene is possibly TRBD1 (6 bases). The germline V gene encodes CDR1 SEHNR and CDR2 FQNEAQ (reference sequence). The V gene lost 1 base and the J gene lost 2 bases, with 12 bases spanning the gap. This CDR3 has 16 amino acids. The CDR3 sequence is CASSLGTGAGNQPQHF. The CDR3 region has the DNA TGTGCCAGCAGCTTAGGAACGGGGGCCGGCAATCAGCCCCAGCATTTT.